Below are 6 T cell receptor beta chains sequenced from a single sample in a study of CD8 T cells in ankylosing spondylitis (dated by TCRdb to the late 2010s). Libraries came from 5' RACE. Sequenced using an Illumina HiSeq 2500. TCRdb ran its own pipeline on the public reads, namely fastp trimming at Q25 and MiXCR clone calling, and kept in-frame beta chains. Rows with a matching CDR3 protein are joined into one entry that keeps the most common DNA and genes. Here the sample has about 350,000 distinct CDR3 sequences; 20% to 25% occur a single time. Around 13% of the sample is taken by the ten largest. Sequencing input: blood, either unsorted or a sorted T cell fraction (not recorded which). These receptor sequences come from a male donor with ankylosing spondylitis or in good health (not recorded which).

This clonotype appeared a few times. V usage is TRBV27 and J usage is TRBJ1-4; perhaps TRBD1 as D (5 bases). Germline V CDR1 and CDR2: MNHEY, SMNVEV (reference sequence). This CDR3 has 15 amino acids. With 1 base removed from V and 4 bases from J, the gap between germline ends came to 10 bases. The CDR3 sequence is CASSLWGGFNEKLFF. CDR3 sequence (DNA): TGTGCCAGCAGTTTATGGGGGGGATTTAATGAAAAACTGTTTTTT.

In its sample, this clonotype was seen a few times. The V gene is TRBV20-1, the J gene TRBJ2-1; 7 bases align to TRBD1. Germline V gene sequence: CDR1 DFQATT, CDR2 SNEGSKA (reference sequence). The CDR3 covers 15 residues. With V trimmed by 1 base and J by 4 bases, 7 bases remained unmatched. As DNA, the CDR3 is TGCAGTGCTAGAGGTAGGACAGGCTTATACAATGAGCAGTTCTTC. Its translation is CSARGRTGLYNEQFF.

The gene calls are TRBV29-1 and TRBJ2-1, with a weak D call TRBD2 (6 bases). Per germline, CDR1 SQVTM and CDR2 ANQGSEA. Trimming left V 0 bases short and J 12 bases short, with 24 bases between. The CDR3 loop spans 16 amino acids. The CDR3 sequence: CSVEEWRVSGLTGQFF. As DNA, the CDR3 is TGCAGCGTTGAAGAGTGGAGGGTATCGGGTCTTACAGGGCAGTTCTTC.

A single count supports this clonotype. The rearrangement links TRBV20-1 to TRBJ2-1; no definite D call. Trimming pared 6 bases from V and 1 base from J, leaving 13 bases between. From germline, CDR1 is DFQATT and CDR2 SNEGSKA (reference sequence). The length of the CDR3 is 14 residues. CDR3 in DNA: TGCAGTGCCTCGTCGGTTTGGTCCTACAATGAGCAGTTCTTC. The encoded protein is CSASSVWSYNEQFF.

This clonotype has more than one count but fewer than ten. This chain's CDR3 is CASSTMEGQGAYEQYF. DNA for the CDR3: TGTGCCAGCAGCACCATGGAGGGACAGGGCGCCTACGAGCAGTACTTC. V and J are TRBV12-3 or TRBV12-4 and TRBJ2-7, with 9 bases matching TRBD1. The CDR3 has 16 residues. J was trimmed by 2 bases and V by 6 bases; bases with no gene match: 11.

This clonotype was seen only a few times. The junction does not match germline at one end; this may be a read error. The genes are TRBV11-2 and TRBJ2-7; 8 bases line up with TRBD1. The V gene's germline CDR1 is SGHAT and CDR2 FQNNGV. The CDR3 runs to 17 residues. This CDR3 reads CASSLDSYGTGSFEQYF. The CDR3 DNA reads as TGTGCCAGCAGCTTAGACTCTTACGGGACAGGATCCTTCGAGCAGTACTTC.